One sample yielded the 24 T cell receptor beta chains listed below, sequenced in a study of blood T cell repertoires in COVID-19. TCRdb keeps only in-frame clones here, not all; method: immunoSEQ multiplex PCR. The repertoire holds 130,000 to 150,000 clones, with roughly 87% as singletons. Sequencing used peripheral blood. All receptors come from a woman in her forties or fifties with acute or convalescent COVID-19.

In nucleotides, the CDR3 is TGTGCCAGCAGTGTAGTCAGGGGAAACACCATATATTTT. Translated: CASSVVRGNTIYF. This rearrangement joins TRBV2 to TRBJ1-3, with unresolved D. CDR1 and CDR2 (germline): SNHLY, FYNNEI. The length of the CDR3 is 13 residues. V gave up 4 bases and J gave up 4 bases, with 8 bases separating them.

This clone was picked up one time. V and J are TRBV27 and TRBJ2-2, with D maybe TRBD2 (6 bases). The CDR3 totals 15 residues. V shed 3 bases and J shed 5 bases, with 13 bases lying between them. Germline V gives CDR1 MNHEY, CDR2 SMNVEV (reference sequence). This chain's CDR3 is CASSFSAGRTGELFF. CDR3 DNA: TGTGCCAGCAGTTTTTCCGCGGGGAGAACCGGGGAGCTGTTTTTT.

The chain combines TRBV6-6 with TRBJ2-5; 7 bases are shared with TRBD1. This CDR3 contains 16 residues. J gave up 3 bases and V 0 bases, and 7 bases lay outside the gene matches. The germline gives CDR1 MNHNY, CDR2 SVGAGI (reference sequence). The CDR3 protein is CASSYSSWTGKETQYF. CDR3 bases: TGTGCCAGCAGTTACTCGAGTTGGACAGGAAAAGAGACCCAGTACTTC.

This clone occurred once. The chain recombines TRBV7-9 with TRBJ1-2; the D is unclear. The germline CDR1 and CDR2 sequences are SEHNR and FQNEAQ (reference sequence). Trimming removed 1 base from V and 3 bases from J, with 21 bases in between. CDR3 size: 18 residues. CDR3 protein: CASSLVIGRAREDYGYTF. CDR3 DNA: TGTGCCAGCAGCTTAGTGATAGGGCGAGCCCGGGAGGACTATGGCTACACCTTC.

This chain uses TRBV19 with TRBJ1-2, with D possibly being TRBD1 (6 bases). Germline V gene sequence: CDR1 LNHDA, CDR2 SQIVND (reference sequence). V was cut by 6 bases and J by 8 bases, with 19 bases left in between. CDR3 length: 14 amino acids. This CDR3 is CASSASQGIGGYTF. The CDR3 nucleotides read TGTGCCAGTAGCGCATCACAGGGAATTGGGGGCTACACCTTC.

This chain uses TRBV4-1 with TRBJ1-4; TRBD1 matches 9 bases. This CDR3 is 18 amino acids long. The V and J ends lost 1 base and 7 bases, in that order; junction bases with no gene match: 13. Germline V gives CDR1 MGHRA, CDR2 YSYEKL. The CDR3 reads CASSQGPPGGQGLEKLFF. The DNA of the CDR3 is TGCGCCAGCAGCCAAGGCCCCCCGGGGGGACAGGGCCTTGAAAAACTGTTTTTT.

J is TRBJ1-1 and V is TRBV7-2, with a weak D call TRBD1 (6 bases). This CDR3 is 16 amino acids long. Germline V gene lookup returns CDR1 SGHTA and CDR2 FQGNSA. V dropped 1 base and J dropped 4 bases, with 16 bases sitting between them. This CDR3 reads CASSLGWGPGPTEAFF. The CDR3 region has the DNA TGTGCCAGCAGCTTAGGGTGGGGGCCCGGGCCCACTGAAGCTTTCTTT.

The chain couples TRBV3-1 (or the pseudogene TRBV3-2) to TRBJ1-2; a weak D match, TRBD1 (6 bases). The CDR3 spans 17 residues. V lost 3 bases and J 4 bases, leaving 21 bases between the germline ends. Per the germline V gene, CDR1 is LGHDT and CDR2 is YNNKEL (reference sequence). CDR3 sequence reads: CASSQDATGSTGYGYTF. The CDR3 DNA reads TGTGCCAGCAGCCAGGATGCTACAGGGTCGACGGGCTATGGCTACACCTTC.

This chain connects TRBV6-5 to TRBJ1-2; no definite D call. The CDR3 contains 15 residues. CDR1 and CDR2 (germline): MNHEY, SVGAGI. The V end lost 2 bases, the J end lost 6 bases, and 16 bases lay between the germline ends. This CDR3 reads CASSYRISSTDGYTF. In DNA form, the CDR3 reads TGTGCCAGCAGTTACCGTATATCCTCTACCGATGGCTACACCTTC.

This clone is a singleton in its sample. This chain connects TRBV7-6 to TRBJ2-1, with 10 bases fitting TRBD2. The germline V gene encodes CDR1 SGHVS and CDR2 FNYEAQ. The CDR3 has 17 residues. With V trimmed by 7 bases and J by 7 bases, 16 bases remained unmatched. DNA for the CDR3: TGTGCCAGCAACGACCCAACTAGCGGGGTTATCGGAAATGAGCAGTTCTTC. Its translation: CASNDPTSGVIGNEQFF. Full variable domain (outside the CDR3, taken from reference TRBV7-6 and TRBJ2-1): GAGVSQSPRYKVTKRGQDVALRCDPISGHVSLYWYRQALGQGPEFLTYFNYEAQQDKSGLPNDRFSAERPEGSISTLTIQRTEQRDSAMYRCASNDPTSGVIGNEQFFGPGTRLTVL.

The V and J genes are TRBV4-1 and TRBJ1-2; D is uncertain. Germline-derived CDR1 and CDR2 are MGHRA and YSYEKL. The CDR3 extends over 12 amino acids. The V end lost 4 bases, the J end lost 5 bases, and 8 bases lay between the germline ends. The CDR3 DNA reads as TGCGCCAGCAGCCCCCCGGGATATGGCTACACCTTC. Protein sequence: CASSPPGYGYTF.

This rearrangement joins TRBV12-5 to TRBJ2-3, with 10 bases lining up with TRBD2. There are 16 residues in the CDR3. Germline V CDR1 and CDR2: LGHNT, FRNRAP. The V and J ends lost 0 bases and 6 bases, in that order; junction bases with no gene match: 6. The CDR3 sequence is CASGLVAGGPGDTQYF. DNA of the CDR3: TGTGCTAGTGGTTTGGTAGCGGGAGGGCCAGGGGATACGCAGTATTTT.

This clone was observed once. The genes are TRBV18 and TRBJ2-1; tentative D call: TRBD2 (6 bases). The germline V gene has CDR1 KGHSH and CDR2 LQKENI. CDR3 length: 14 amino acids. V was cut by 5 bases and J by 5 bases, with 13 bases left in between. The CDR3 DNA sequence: TGTGCCAGCTCAGGCCGGGACTTCAACAATGAGCAGTTCTTC. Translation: CASSGRDFNNEQFF. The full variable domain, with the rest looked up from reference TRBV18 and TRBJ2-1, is NAGVMQNPRHLVRRRGQEARLRCSPMKGHSHVYWYRQLPEEGLKFMVYLQKENIIDESGMPKERFSAEFPKEGPSILRIQQVVRGDSAAYFCASSGRDFNNEQFFGPGTRLTVL.

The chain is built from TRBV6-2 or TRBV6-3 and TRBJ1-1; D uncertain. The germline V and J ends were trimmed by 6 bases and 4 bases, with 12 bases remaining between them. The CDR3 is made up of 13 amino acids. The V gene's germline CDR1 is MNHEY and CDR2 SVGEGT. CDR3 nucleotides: TGTGCCAGCAGCTATACTACGGGCACTGAAGCTTTCTTT. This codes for CASSYTTGTEAFF.

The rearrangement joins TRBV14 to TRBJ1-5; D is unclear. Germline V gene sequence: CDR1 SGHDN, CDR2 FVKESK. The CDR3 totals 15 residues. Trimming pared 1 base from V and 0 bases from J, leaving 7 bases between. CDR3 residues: CASSQVSGSNQPQHF. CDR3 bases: TGTGCCAGCAGCCAAGTGTCAGGTAGCAATCAGCCCCAGCATTTT.

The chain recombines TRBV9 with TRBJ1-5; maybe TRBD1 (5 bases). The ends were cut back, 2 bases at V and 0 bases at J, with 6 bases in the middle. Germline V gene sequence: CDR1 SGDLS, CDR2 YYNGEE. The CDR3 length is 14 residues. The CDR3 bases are TGTGCCAGCAGCGTCGGACATAGCAATCAGCCCCAGCATTTT. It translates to CASSVGHSNQPQHF.

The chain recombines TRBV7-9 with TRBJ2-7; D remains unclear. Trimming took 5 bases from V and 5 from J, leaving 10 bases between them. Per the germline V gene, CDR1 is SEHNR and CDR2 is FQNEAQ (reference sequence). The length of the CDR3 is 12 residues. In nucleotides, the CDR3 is TGTGCCAGCAGCCAAACAGCACACGAGCAGTACTTC. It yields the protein CASSQTAHEQYF.

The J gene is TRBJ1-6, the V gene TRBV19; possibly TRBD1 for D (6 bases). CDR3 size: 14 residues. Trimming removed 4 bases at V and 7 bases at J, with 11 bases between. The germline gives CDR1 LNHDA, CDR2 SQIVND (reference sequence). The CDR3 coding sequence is TGTGCCAGTAGTACACAGGGTGACAATTCACCCCTCCACTTT. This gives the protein CASSTQGDNSPLHF.

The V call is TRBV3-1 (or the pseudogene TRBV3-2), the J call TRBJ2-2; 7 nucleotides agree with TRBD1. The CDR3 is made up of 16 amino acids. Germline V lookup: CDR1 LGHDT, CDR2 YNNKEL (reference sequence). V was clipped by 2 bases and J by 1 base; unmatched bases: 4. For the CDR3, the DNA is TGTGCCAGCAGCCAAACCCGACAGGGGAACACCGGGGAGCTGTTTTTT. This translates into CASSQTRQGNTGELFF.

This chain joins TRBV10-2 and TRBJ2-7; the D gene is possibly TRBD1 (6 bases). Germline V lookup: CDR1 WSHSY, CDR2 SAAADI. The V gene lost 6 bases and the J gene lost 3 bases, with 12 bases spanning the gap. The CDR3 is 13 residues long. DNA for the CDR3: TGCGCCAGCAGCCCAGGACAGTACTACGAGCAGTACTTC. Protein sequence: CASSPGQYYEQYF.

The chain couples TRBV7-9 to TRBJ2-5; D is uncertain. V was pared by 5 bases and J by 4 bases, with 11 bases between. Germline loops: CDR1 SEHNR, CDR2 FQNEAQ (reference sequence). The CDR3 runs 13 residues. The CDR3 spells CASSHNQRETQYF. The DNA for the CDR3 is TGTGCCAGCAGCCATAACCAGCGAGAGACCCAGTACTTC.

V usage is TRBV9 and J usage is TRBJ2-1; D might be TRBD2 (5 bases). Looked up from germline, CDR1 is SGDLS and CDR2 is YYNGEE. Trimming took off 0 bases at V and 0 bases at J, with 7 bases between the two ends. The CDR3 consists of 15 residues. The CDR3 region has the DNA TGTGCCAGCAGCGTAGTGGGGAGCTCCTACAATGAGCAGTTCTTC. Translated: CASSVVGSSYNEQFF.

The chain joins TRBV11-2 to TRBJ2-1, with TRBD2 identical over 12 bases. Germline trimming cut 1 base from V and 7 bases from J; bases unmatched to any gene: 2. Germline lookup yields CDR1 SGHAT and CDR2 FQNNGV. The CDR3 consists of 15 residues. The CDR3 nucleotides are TGTGCCAGCAGCTTAGCAGGACTAGCGGGGAATGAGCAGTTCTTC. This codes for CASSLAGLAGNEQFF.

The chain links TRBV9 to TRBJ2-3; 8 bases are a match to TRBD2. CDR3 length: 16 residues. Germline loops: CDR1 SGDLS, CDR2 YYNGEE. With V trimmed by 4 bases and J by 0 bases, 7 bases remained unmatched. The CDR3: CASSRGGALSTDTQYF. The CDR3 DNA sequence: TGTGCCAGCAGCCGGGGGGGGGCTCTTAGCACAGATACGCAGTATTTT.